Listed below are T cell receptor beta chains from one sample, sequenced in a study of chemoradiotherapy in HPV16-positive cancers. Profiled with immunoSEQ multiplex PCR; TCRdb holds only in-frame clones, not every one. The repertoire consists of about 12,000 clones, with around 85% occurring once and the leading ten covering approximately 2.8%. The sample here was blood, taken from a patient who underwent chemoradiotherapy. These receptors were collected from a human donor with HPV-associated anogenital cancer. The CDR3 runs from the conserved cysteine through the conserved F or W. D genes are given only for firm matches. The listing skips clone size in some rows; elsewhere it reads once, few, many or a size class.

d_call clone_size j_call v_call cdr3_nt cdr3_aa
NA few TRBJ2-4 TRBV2 TGTGCCGGGGGAGGGGGCCGGGCCAAAAACATTCAGTACTTC CAGGGGRAKNIQYF
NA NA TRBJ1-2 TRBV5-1 TGCGCCAGCAGTCTCACGGGACGCGAGGGCTACACCTTC CASSLTGREGYTF
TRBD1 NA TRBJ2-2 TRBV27 TGTGCCAGCAGGAGGGACAGCCCGAACACCGGGGAGCTGTTTTTT CASRRDSPNTGELFF
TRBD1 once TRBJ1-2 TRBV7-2 TGTGCCAGCAGCCCAATCAGGGGGCGGCTTGGCTACACCTTC CASSPIRGRLGYTF
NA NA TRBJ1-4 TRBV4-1 TGCGCCAGCAGCCCATTGCAAGGATTTGAAAAACTGTTTTTT CASSPLQGFEKLFF
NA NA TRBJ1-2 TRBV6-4 TGTGCCAGCAGTGACTCGGACAGCTATGGCTACACCTTC CASSDSDSYGYTF
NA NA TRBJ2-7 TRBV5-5 TGTGCCAGCAGCTTGAGGGCGGGGCCTACCTACGAGCAGTACTTC CASSLRAGPTYEQYF
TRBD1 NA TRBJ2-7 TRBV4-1 TGCGCCAGCAGCCCAGGGGGCGGGCGGAGCTACGAGCAGTACTTC CASSPGGGRSYEQYF
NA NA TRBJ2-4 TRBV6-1 TGTGCCAGCAGTGAAGCTCTAAAGGGTTCGAACATTCAGTACTTC CASSEALKGSNIQYF
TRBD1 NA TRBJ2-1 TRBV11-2 TGTGCCAGCAGCCACCCGACAGGGAAGTTTCCCCGGGAGTTCTTC CASSHPTGKFPREFF
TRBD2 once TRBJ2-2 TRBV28 TGTGCCAGCAGTCTCCGGACTAGCGAAGACACCGGGGAGCTGTTTTTT CASSLRTSEDTGELFF
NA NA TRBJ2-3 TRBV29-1 TGCAGCGCAGGACTAGATACGCAGTATTTT CSAGLDTQYF
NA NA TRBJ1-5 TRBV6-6 TGTGCCAGCAGTTATCTCCTCGGCGGGGATCAGCCCCAGCATTTT CASSYLLGGDQPQHF
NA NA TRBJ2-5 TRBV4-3 TGCGCCAGCAGCCAAGATTTAGGGTGGGAGACCCAGTACTTC CASSQDLGWETQYF